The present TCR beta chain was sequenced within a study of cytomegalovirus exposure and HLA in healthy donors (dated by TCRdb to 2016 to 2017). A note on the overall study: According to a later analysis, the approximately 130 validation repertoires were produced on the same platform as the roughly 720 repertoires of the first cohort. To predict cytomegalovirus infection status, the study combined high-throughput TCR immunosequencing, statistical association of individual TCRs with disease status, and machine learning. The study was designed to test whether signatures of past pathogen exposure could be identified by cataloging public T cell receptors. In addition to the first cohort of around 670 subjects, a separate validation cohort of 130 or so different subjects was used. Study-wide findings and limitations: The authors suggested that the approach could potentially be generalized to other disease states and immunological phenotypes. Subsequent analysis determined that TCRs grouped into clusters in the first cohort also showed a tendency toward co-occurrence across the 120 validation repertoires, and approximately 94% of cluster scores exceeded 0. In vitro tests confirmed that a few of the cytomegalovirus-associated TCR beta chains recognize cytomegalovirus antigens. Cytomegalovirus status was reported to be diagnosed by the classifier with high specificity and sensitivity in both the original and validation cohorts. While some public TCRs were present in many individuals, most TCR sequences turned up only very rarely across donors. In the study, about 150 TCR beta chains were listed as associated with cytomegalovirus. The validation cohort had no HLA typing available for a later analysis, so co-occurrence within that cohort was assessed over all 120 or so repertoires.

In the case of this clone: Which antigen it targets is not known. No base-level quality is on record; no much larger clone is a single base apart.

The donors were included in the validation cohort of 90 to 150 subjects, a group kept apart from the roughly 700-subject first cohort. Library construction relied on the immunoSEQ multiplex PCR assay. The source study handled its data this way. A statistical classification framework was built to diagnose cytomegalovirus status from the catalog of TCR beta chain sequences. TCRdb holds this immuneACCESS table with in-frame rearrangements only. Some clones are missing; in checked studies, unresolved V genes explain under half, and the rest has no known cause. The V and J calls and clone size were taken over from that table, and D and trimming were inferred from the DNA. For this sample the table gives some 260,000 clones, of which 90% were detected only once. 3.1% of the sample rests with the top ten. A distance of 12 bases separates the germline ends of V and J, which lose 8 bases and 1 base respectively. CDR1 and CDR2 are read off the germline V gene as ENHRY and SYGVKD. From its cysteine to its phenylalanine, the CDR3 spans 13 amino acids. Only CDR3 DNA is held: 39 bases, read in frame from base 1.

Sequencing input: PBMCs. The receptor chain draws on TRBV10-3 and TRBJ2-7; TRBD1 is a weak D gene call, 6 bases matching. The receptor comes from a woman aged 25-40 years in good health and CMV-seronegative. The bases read TGTGCCATCCGGGACACTTCTTCCTACGAGCAGTACTTC. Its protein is CAIRDTSSYEQYF.